This T cell receptor (beta chain) was obtained from a study of PD-1 blockade in classical Hodgkin lymphoma. The CDR3 sequence is 13 residues long. V lost 2 bases and J 5 bases, leaving 9 bases between the germline ends. The germline V gene encodes CDR1 MNHEY and CDR2 SVGAGI. Study outcomes and limitations: With CD4+ cells, TCR diversity rose significantly by C4D1, but not with CD8+ cells.

There was relapse after autologous stem cell transplantation in every patient, and there was variation in brentuximab vedotin exposure. Concerning this clone itself: Its antigen remains unidentified.

Profiling relied on immunoSEQ multiplex PCR, and the TCRdb table lists in-frame clones only, not all of them. The data show more than 140,000 clones, about 78% seen once. The sequencing here drew on peripheral blood mononuclear cells (PBMCs), taken before the second cycle of nivolumab. V usage is TRBV6-5 and J usage is TRBJ1-2; D is possibly TRBD1 (5 bases). This sequence originates from a human donor with classical Hodgkin lymphoma. The CDR3, as DNA: TGTGCCAGCAGTTACGTCGGGGGATATGGCTACACCTTC. Translated, it gives CASSYVGGYGYTF.